Listed below are T cell receptor beta chains from one sample, sequenced in a study of ipilimumab plus nivolumab after autologous stem cell transplantation. Profiling relied on immunoSEQ multiplex PCR, and the TCRdb table lists in-frame clones only, not all of them. This sample yields tens of thousands of clones, of which nearly 85% are seen a single time; 2.2% belongs to the top ten. The source material was PBMCs, sampled in a trial of ipilimumab plus nivolumab as post-transplant consolidation. The receptors here all came from a male donor with diffuse large B-cell lymphoma. Each CDR3 is given with its conserved first and last residue. Fields, in order: J gene, D gene, V gene, clone size, CDR3 protein, CDR3 DNA. The D gene is left open where the match is weak. Clone sizes are given selectively: once, few, many, or a class where the clone is expanded.

j_gene: TRBJ1-1
d_gene: .
v_gene: TRBV5-1
abundance: .
CDR3aa: CASSLGRALNTEAFF
CDR3nt: TGCGCCAGCAGCTTGGGCAGGGCGTTGAACACTGAAGCTTTCTTT

j_gene: TRBJ2-3
d_gene: .
v_gene: TRBV6-6
abundance: once
CDR3aa: CASSYLGSDTQYF
CDR3nt: TGTGCCAGCAGTTACCTGGGGTCAGATACGCAGTATTTT

j_gene: TRBJ1-6
d_gene: .
v_gene: TRBV7-9
abundance: once
CDR3aa: CASSYGGGGYNSPLHF
CDR3nt: TGTGCCAGCAGCTACGGAGGGGGGGGTTATAATTCACCCCTCCACTTT

j_gene: TRBJ1-2
d_gene: .
v_gene: TRBV7-2
abundance: .
CDR3aa: CASSLVNGGYGYTF
CDR3nt: TGTGCCAGCAGCTTAGTCAACGGGGGCTATGGCTACACCTTC

j_gene: TRBJ2-5
d_gene: .
v_gene: TRBV11-1
abundance: .
CDR3aa: CASSLSGIGTQYF
CDR3nt: TGTGCCAGCAGCCTTTCGGGGATCGGGACCCAGTACTTC

j_gene: TRBJ2-2
d_gene: TRBD2
v_gene: TRBV19
abundance: .
CDR3aa: CASSGGLAGVTGELFF
CDR3nt: TGTGCCAGTAGTGGGGGACTAGCAGGCGTCACCGGGGAGCTGTTTTTT

j_gene: TRBJ2-7
d_gene: .
v_gene: TRBV5-6
abundance: .
CDR3aa: CASSQVRGMGIKTYEQYF
CDR3nt: TGTGCCAGCAGCCAAGTACGGGGCATGGGGATCAAAACCTACGAGCAGTACTTC

j_gene: TRBJ1-6
d_gene: TRBD1
v_gene: TRBV6-1
abundance: few
CDR3aa: CAIRGSNNSPLHF
CDR3nt: TGTGCCATCAGGGGGTCCAATAATTCACCCCTCCACTTT

j_gene: TRBJ2-7
d_gene: TRBD2
v_gene: TRBV4-2
abundance: .
CDR3aa: CASSQASGGVYEQYF
CDR3nt: TGTGCCAGCAGCCAAGCGAGCGGGGGGGTTTACGAGCAGTACTTC

j_gene: TRBJ1-4
d_gene: .
v_gene: TRBV7-2
abundance: few
CDR3aa: CASSLGGKGNEKLFF
CDR3nt: TGTGCCAGCAGCTTAGGTGGGAAGGGTAATGAAAAACTGTTTTTT